The source of this T cell receptor beta chain is a study of T-cell memory formation after mild COVID-19. This clonotype has a handful of counts. Its specificity is unknown. Study results and caveats: That cross-reactive memory joined was suggested by some responding clones appearing in pre-infection memory.

V was shortened by 0 bases and J by 3 bases, with 14 bases between the two germline ends. The CDR3 is made up of 16 amino acids. Germline V gene lookup returns CDR1 LGHDT and CDR2 YNNKEL (reference sequence). In TCRdb, the 5' RACE reads were re-called with MiXCR into one record per CDR3 protein. The table shows under 300,000 distinct CDR3 sequences, with 8.2% occurring only once. The chain joins TRBV3-1 to TRBJ2-5; possibly TRBD2 for D (5 bases). The sequenced sample was PBMCs or a T cell subset sorted from them (not recorded which). The TCR was taken from a young man who had mild COVID-19 (a few samples of this study predate the infection). Cell type and time point are not known. The CDR3 DNA reads TGTGCCAGCAGCCAAGATTGGCGGGCCCGGGAAGAGACCCAGTACTTC. Translated: CASSQDWRAREETQYF.